What follows is one TCR beta chain and its context. Its cognate antigen is unknown. Deletions cut 0 bases from V and 1 base from J, with 10 bases between. Germline CDR1 reads SGHRS; CDR2 reads YFSETQ. This CDR3 is 15 amino acids long. The data were obtained in a study of memory CD4+ T cells and cytomegalovirus serostatus. Study-wide context: Healthy Belgian adult donors included 9 or 10 CMV-positive and about two dozen CMV-negative people. The study, taken as a whole, reports: About two fifths of the roughly 150 known CMV-associated TCRbeta sequences appeared in CD4+ memory. A US-trained random forest predicted CMV serostatus with median AUC 0.91.

Single viable CD3+CD4+CD8-CD45RO+ cells were sorted as the memory CD4+ T cells. Original processing methods: Out-of-frame sequences were removed, leaving around 2.2 million distinct TCRbeta sequences. Sequencing used immunoSEQ multiplex PCR; TCRdb keeps in-frame clones, though not all of them. The DNA was the basis for D and trimming; V, J and clone size are from that table. Here the sample spans about 39,000 clones, nearly 80% being singletons. V and J are TRBV5-1 and TRBJ1-1; no definite D call. Sequenced sample: memory CD4+ T cells from blood. The TCR originated in an adult in good health and CMV-seronegative. This CDR3 is CASSLGEFGNTEAFF. CDR3 nucleotide sequence: TGCGCCAGCAGCTTGGGGGAATTCGGGAACACTGAAGCTTTCTTT.